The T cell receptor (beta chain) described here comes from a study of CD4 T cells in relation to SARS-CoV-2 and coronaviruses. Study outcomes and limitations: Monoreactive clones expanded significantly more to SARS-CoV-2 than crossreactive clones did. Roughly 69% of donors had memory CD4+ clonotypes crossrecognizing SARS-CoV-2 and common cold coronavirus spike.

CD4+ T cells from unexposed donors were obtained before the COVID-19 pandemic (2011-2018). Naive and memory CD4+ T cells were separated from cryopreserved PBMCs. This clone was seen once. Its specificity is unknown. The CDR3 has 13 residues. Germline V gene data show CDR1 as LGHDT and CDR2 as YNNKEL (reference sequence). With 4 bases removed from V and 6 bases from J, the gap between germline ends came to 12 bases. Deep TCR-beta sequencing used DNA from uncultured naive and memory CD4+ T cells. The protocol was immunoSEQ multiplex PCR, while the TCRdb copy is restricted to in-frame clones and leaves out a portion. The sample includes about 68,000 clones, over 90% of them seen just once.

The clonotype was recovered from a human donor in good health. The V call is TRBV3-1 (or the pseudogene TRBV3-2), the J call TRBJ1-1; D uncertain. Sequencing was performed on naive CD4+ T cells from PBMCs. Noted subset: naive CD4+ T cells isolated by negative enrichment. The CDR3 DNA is TGTGCCAGCAGCCTCCCGGACCATGCTGAAGCTTTCTTT. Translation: CASSLPDHAEAFF.